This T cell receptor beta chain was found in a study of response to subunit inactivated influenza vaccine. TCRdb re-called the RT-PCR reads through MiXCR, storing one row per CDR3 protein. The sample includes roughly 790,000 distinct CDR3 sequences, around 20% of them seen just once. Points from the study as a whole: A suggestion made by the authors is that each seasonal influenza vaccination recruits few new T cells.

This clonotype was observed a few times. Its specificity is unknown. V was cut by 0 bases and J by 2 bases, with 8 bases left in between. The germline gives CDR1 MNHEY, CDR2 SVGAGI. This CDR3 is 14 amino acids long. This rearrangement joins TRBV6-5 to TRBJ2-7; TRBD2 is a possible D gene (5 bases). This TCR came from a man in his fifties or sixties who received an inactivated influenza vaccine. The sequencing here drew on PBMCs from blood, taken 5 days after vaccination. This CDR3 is CASSYSRETYEQYF. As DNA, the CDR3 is TGTGCCAGCAGTTACTCTAGGGAGACCTACGAGCAGTACTTC.